This T cell receptor beta chain comes out of a study of blood T cell repertoires in COVID-19 (dated by TCRdb to 2018 to 2021). For the wider study: The collaborator samples originated in the United States, Italy and Spain and spanned the acute and convalescent phases of COVID-19. The sample metadata nearly always contained a de-identified subject ID, COVID-19 status, age in years and sex. Where available, HLA class I and class II types were taken from metadata supplied by the sample provider and were not determined by assay-based typing. The repertoires were released in a freely available public database meant as a resource for research on the immune response to SARS-CoV-2. The prospective study material was composed of cDNA or gDNA derived from T cells, B-cell-depleted T cells, or PBMCs. The dataset comprised deeply sampled blood TCRbeta repertoires from subjects exposed to, actively infected with, or recovered from COVID-19. Samples came from the ongoing ImmuneRACE study (first 160 participants) plus 1,254 subjects from 6 global collaborators.

According to the germline V gene (reference sequence), CDR1 reads LGHDT and CDR2 reads YNNKEL. Trimming costs V 0 bases and J 8 bases, and their ends lie 16 bases apart. Taken from cysteine to phenylalanine, the CDR3 has 15 residues. The only DNA kept is the CDR3, 45 bases in frame from the first base. Remarks on this clone: Its antigen remains unidentified. No base-level quality is on record; no much larger clone is a single base apart.

The full study reports these points: The quantity of clinical and demographic metadata differed by source and by participant and was supplied without curation.

In Seattle, one collaborating source enrolled patients while the infection was active and tracked those patients longitudinally over the course of disease. Collaborating institutions collected whole blood in K2EDTA tubes following their own protocols. For TCRbeta analysis, collaborators shipped samples in one of three forms: frozen whole blood, isolated PBMCs, or DNA extracted from either of those sample types. TCRbeta CDR3 regions were amplified from genomic DNA using the immunoSEQ Assay, a bias-controlled multiplex PCR. The paper's data handling went like this. The number of nucleated cells in each sample was estimated from the amplification of reference gene primers within the assay. To quantify the absolute abundance of each unique TCRbeta CDR3 rearrangement, sequence reads were collapsed and filtered. Productive Simpson clonality was computed per sample as the square root of Simpson's diversity index over productive rearrangements. TCRdb took over this immuneACCESS table, retaining in-frame rearrangements with V and J assigned. Such tables are incomplete; in checked studies, under half of the missing clones stem from an unresolved V gene, and the remainder is unexplained. D and trimming were read from the DNA, whereas the V and J calls and clone size are those reported in that table. The table for this sample lists about 210,000 clones; 65% to 90% of them were counted only once. The ten top clones hold 2.4% of the sample.

Sequences were obtained from peripheral blood. The rearrangement combines TRBV3-1 (or the pseudogene TRBV3-2) with TRBJ1-2; the D gene is possibly TRBD1, with 5 bases matching. This TCR derives from a woman aged 70 to 79 with COVID-19, enrolled during active disease. This receptor carries the CDR3 CASSQEGGRRNGYTF. The DNA is as follows: TGTGCCAGCAGCCAAGAGGGGGGACGTAGAAACGGCTACACCTTC.